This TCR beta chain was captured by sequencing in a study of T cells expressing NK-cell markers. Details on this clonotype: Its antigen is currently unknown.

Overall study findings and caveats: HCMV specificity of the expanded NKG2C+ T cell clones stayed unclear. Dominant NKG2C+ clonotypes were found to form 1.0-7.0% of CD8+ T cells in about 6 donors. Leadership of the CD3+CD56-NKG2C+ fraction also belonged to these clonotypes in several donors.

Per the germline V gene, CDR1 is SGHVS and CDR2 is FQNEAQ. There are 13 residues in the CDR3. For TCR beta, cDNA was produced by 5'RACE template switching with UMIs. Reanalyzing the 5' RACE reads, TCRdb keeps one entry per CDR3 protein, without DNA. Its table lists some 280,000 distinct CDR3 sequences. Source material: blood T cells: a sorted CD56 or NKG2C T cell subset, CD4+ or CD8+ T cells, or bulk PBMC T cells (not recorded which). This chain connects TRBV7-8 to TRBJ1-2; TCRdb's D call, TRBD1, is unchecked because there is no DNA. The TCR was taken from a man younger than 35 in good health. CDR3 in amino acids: CASSFGQSYGYTF. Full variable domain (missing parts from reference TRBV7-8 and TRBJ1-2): GAGVSQSPRYKVAKRGQDVALRCDPISGHVSLFWYQQALGQGPEFLTYFQNEAQLDKSGLPSDRFFAERPEGSVSTLKIQRTQQEDSAVYLCASSFGQSYGYTFGSGTRLTVV.